This T cell receptor beta chain comes out of a study of human T cells and chemical hapten exposure. Findings of the study overall: The study found that PT1 expanded TCR counts correlated positively with patch test score.

Time point given: patch test 1, 2 weeks after DPC sensitization. The treatment here: therapeutic diphenylcyclopropenone sensitization with weekly scalp DPC. Each donor was an alopecia patient between 18 and 70 years of age who qualified for DPC. This clonotype was recorded at least ten times. What it binds is unknown. As processed by the authors: TCRs per sample had a median of around 96,000 and ranged from roughly 20,000 to 700,000. TCRdb re-derived calls from the RACE reads in MiXCR, one entry per CDR3 protein. These V and J calls are TCRdb output, not the study's own analysis. The sample consists of tens of thousands of distinct CDR3 sequences, about an eighth of them appearing once. V dropped 1 base and J dropped 4 bases, with 14 bases sitting between them. The V gene's germline CDR1 is LNHNV and CDR2 YYDKDF (reference sequence). The CDR3 is 16 residues long.

The material was whole blood, obtained in connection with sensitization to the hapten diphenylcyclopropenone (DPC). The chain recombines TRBV15 with TRBJ1-5; D gene ambiguous. The sequence came from a woman aged 55-70 years with alopecia areata. Some clones in this sample may be carry-over from other donors' samples. CDR3 DNA sequence: TGTGCCACCAGCAGAGCGTCGGGAACTGCAAATCAGCCCCAGCATTTT. Residues: CATSRASGTANQPQHF.